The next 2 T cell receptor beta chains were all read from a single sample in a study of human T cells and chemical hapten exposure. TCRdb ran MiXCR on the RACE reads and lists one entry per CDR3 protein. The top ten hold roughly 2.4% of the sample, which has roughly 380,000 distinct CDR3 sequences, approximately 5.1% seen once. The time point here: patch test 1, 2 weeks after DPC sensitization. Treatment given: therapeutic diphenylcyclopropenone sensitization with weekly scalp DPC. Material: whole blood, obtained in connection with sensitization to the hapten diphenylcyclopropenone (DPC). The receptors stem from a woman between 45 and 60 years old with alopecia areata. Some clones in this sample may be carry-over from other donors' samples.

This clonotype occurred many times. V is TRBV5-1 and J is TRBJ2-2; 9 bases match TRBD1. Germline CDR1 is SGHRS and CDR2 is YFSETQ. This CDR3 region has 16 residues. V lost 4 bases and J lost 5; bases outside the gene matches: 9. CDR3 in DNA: TGCGCCAGCAGCCAGACGGGACAGGGCGTTACCGGGGAGCTGTTTTTT. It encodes CASSQTGQGVTGELFF.

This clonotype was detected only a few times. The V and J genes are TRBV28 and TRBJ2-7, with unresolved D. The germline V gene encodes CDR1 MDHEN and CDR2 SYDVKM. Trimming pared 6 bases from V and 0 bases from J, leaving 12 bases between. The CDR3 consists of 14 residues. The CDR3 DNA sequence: TGTGCCAGCAGGAAGCCCGCCAGCTCCTACGAGCAGTACTTC. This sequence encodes CASRKPASSYEQYF.